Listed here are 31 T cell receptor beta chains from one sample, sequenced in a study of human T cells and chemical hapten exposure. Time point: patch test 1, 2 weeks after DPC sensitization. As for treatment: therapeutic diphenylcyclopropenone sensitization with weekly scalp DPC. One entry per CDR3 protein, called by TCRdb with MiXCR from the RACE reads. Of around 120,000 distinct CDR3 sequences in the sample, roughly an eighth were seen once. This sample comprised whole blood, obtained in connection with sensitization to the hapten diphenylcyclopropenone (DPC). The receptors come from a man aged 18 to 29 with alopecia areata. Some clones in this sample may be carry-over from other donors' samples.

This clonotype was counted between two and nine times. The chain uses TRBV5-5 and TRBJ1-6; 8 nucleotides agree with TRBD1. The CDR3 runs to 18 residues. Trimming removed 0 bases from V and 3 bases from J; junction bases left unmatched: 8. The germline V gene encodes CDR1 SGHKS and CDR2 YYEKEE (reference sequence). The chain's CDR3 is CASSLEEFGTGYNSPLHF. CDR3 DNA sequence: TGTGCCAGCAGCTTGGAGGAATTTGGGACAGGCTATAATTCACCCCTCCACTTT. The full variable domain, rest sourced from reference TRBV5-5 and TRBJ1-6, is DAGVTQSPTHLIKTRGQQVTLRCSPISGHKSVSWYQQVLGQGPQFIFQYYEKEERGRGNFPDRFSARQFPNYSSELNVNALLLGDSALYLCASSLEEFGTGYNSPLHFGNGTRLTVT.

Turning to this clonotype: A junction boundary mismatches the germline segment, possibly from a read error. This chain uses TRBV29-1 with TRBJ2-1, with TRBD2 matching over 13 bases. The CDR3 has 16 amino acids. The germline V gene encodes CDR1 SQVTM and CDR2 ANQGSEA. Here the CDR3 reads CSVGLAGGRSCNEQFF. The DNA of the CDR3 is TGCAGCGTTGGACTAGCGGGGGGCCGGTCCTGCAATGAGCAGTTCTTC.

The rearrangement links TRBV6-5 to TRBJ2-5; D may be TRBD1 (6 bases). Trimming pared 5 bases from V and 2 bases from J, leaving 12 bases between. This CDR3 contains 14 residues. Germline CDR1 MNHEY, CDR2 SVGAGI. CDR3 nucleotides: TGTGCCAGCAGTGCCCAGGGGTTTCAAGAGACCCAGTACTTC. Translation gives CASSAQGFQETQYF.

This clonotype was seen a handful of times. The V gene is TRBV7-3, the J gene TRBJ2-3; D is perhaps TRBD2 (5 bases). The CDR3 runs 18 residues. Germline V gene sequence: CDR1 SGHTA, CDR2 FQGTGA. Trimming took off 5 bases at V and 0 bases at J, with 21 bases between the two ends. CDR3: CASSTRAPLAGSTDTQYF. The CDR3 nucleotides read TGTGCCAGCAGCACCCGGGCCCCCCTAGCAGGAAGCACAGATACGCAGTATTTT.

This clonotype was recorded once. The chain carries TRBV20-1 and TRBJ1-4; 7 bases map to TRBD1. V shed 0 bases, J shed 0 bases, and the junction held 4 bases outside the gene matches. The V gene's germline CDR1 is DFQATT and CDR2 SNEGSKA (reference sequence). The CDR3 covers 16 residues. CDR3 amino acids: CSARDGTAATNEKLFF. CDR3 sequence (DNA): TGCAGTGCTAGAGACGGGACAGCTGCAACTAATGAAAAACTGTTTTTT.

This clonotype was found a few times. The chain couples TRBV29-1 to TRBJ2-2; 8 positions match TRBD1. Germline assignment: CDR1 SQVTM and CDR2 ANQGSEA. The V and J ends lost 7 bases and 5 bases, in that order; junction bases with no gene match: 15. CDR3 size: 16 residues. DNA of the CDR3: TGCAGCGCCACCCACGCCGGGACAGGAGAGACCGGGGAGCTGTTTTTT. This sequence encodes CSATHAGTGETGELFF.

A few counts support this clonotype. In DNA form, the CDR3 reads TGTGCCAGCAGCCCCAGGTCCCCGTGGAATTCACCCCTCCACTTT. Translating gives CASSPRSPWNSPLHF. The rearrangement links TRBV5-6 to TRBJ1-6; D is uncertain. Trimming cost V 4 bases and J 7 bases, with 15 bases left between them. The CDR3 covers 15 residues. CDR1 and CDR2 (germline): SGHDT, YYEEEE.

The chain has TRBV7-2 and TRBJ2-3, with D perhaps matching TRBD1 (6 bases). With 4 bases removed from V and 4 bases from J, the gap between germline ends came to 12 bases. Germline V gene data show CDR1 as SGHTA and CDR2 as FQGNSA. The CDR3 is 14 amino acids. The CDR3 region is CASSSRGQSDTQYF. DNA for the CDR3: TGTGCCAGCAGCTCACGAGGACAGTCAGATACGCAGTATTTT.

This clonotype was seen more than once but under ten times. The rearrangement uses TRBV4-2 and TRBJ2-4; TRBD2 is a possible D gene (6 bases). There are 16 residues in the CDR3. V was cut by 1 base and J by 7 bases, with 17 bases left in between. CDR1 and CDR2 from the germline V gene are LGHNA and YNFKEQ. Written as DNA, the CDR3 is TGTGCCAGCAGCCAAGCCCGGACGTCCCGGGGGAACATTCAGTACTTC. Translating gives CASSQARTSRGNIQYF.

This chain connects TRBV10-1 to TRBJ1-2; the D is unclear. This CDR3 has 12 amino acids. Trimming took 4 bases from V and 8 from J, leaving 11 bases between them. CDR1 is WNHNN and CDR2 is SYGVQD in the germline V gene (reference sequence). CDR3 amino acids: CASSGFTHGYTF. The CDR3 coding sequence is TGCGCCAGCAGTGGATTCACCCACGGCTACACCTTC.

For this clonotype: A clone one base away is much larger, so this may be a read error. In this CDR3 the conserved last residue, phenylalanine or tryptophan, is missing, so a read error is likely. CDR3: CASNDRALTDTQYL. The CDR3 region has the DNA TGTGCCAGCAATGACAGGGCACTCACAGATACGCAGTATCTT. V usage is TRBV6-2 or TRBV6-3 and J usage is TRBJ2-3; 7 bases are a match to TRBD1. CDR1 and CDR2 (germline): MNHEY, SVGEGT. There are 14 residues in the CDR3. V lost 7 bases to trimming and J lost 2 bases; unmatched junction nucleotides: 6.

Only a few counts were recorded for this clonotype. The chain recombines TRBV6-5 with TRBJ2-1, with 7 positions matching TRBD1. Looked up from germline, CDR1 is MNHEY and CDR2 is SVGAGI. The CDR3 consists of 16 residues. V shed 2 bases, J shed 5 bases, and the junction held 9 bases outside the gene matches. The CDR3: CASSYRLRTGDNEQFF. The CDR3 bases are TGTGCCAGCAGTTACCGTCTGCGGACAGGAGACAATGAGCAGTTCTTC.

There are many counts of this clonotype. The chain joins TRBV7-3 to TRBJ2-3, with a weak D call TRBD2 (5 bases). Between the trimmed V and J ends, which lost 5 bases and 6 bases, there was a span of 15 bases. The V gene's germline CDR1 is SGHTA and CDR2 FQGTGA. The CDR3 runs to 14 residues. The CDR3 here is CASSLSGLMDTQYF. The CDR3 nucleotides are TGTGCCAGCAGCCTGTCCGGACTCATGGATACGCAGTATTTT.

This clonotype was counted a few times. The CDR3 sequence is CASSLAVQWTWNEQFF. In DNA form, the CDR3 reads TGTGCCAGCAGTTTAGCAGTCCAGTGGACCTGGAATGAGCAGTTCTTC. The V call is TRBV12-3 or TRBV12-4, the J call TRBJ2-1; no definite D call. The CDR3 consists of 16 residues. Trimming pared 0 bases from V and 7 bases from J, leaving 16 bases between.

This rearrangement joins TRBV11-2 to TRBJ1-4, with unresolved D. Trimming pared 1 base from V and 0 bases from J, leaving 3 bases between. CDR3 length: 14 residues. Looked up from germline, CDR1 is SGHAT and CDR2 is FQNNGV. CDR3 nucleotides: TGTGCCAGCAGCTTAGGCCCAACTAATGAAAAACTGTTTTTT. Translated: CASSLGPTNEKLFF.

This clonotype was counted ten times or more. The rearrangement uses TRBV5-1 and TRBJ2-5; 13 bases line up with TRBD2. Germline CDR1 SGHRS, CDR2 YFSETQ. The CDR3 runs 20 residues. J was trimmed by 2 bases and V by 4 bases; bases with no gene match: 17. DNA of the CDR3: TGCGCCAGCAGCCCCAATTCAGGACTAGCGGGGGCGAATGAACAAGAGACCCAGTACTTC. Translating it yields CASSPNSGLAGANEQETQYF.

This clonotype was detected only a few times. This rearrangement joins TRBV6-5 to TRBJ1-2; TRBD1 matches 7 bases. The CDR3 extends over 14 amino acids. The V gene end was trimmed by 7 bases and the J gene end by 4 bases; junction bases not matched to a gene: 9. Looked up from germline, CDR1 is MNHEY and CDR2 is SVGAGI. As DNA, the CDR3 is TGTGCCAGCACTCACAGGGGAAGCGGCTATGGCTACACCTTC. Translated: CASTHRGSGYGYTF.

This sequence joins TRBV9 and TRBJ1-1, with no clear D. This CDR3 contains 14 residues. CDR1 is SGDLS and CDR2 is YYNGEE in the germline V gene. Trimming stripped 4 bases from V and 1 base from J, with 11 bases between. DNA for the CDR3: TGTGCCAGCAGCTCCCGGGCGGGGAACACTGAAGCTTTCTTT. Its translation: CASSSRAGNTEAFF.

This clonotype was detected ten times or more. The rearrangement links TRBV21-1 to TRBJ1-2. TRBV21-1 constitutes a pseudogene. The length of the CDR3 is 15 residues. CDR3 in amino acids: CASSKEEKSNYGYTF. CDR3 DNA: TGTGCCAGCAGCAAAGAGGAGAAGTCTAACTATGGCTACACCTTC.

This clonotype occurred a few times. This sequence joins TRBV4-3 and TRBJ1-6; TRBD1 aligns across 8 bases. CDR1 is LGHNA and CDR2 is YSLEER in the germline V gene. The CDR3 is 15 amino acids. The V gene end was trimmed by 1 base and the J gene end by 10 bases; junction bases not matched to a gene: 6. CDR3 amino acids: CASSQVAAGGSPLHF. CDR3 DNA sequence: TGCGCCAGCAGCCAAGTAGCGGCAGGGGGCTCACCCCTCCACTTT.

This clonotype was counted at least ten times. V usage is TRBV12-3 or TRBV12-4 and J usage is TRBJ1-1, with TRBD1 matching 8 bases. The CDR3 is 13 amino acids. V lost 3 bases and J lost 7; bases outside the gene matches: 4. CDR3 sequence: CASSFTGGVEAFF. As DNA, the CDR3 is TGTGCCAGCAGTTTCACAGGGGGGGTTGAAGCTTTCTTT.

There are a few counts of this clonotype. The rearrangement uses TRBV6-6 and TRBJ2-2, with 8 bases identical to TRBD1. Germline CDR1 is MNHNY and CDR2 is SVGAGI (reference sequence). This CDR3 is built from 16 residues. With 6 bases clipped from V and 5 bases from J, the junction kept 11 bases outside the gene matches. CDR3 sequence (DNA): TGTGCCAGCAGAGACGGACAGGGACTTCTTACCGGGGAGCTGTTTTTT. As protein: CASRDGQGLLTGELFF.

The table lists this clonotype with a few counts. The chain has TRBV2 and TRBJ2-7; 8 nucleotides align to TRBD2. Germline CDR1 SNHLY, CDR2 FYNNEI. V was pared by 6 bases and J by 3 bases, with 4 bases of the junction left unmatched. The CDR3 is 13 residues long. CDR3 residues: CASSGTSIYEQYF. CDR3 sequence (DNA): TGTGCCAGCAGCGGGACTAGTATCTACGAGCAGTACTTC.

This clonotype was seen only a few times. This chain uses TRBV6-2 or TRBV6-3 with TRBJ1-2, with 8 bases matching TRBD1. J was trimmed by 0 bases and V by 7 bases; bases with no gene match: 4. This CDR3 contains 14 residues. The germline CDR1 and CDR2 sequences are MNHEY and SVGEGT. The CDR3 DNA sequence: TGTGCCAGCAACCCGGGACAGGCTAACTATGGCTACACCTTC. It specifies CASNPGQANYGYTF.

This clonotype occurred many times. This CDR3 is CASTPGGPGRNYEQYF. CDR3 nucleotide sequence: TGTGCCAGCACCCCGGGGGGCCCGGGGCGGAACTACGAGCAGTACTTC. The J gene is TRBJ2-7, the V gene TRBV6-2 or TRBV6-3; a possible D gene is TRBD2 (7 bases). V lost 7 bases, J lost 3 bases, and 22 bases lay in between. The CDR3 extends over 16 amino acids. CDR1 is MNHEY and CDR2 is SVGEGT in the germline V gene.

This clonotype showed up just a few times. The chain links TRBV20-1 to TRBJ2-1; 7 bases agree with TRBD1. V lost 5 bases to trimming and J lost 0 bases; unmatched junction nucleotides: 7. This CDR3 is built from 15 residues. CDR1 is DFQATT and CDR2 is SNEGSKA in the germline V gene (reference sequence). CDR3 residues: CSALRGGSSYNEQFF. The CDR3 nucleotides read TGCAGTGCTCTCCGAGGGGGCAGCTCCTACAATGAGCAGTTCTTC.

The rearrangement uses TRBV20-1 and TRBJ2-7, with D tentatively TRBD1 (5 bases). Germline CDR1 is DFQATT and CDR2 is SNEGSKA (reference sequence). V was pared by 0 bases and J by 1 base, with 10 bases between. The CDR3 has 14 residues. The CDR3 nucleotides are TGCAGTGCTAGAGAAGACTCAGGGTCCTACGAGCAGTACTTC. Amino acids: CSAREDSGSYEQYF.

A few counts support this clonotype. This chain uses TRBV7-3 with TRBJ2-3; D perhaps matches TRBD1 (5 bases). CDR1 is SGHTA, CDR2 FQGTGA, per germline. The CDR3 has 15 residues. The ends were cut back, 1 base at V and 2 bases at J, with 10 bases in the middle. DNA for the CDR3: TGTGCCAGCAGCTTAAGGGGCGGAACCACAGATACGCAGTATTTT. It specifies CASSLRGGTTDTQYF.

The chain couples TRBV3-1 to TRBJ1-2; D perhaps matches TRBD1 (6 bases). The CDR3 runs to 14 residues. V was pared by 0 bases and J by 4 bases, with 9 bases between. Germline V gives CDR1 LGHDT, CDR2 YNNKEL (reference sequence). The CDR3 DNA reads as TGTGCCAGCAGCCAAGATATCAGGGGCTATGGCTACACCTTC. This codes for CASSQDIRGYGYTF.

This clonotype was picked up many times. CDR3 sequence: CASRLDRHQETQYF. The CDR3 coding sequence is TGTGCCAGCAGGCTGGACAGACACCAAGAGACCCAGTACTTC. The chain combines TRBV6-5 with TRBJ2-5, with D possibly being TRBD1 (6 bases). The CDR3 spans 14 residues. V lost 6 bases, J lost 0 bases, and 11 bases lay in between. Germline-derived CDR1 and CDR2 are MNHEY and SVGAGI.

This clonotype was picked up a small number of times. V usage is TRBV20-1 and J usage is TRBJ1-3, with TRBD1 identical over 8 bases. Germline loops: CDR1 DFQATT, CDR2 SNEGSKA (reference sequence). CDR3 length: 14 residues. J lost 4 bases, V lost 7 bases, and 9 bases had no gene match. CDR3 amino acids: CSVKQGGQGNTIYF. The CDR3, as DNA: TGCAGTGTTAAACAGGGGGGACAAGGAAACACCATATATTTT.